This T cell receptor beta chain appears in the sequencing data of a study of vaccination and CD4 T cells after COVID-19. Specified treatment: roughly 10-day PBMC culture with coronavirus spike peptide pools or control peptides (ViraFEST assay). Per the germline V gene, CDR1 is MDHEN and CDR2 is SYDVKM. Trimming took 4 bases from V and 0 from J; bases not matched to a gene: 6. The length of the CDR3 is 16 residues. The assay that was used to sequence DNA from cultured CD4+ T cells was the Oncomine TCR Beta short-read assay. Genomic DNA was isolated from CD4+ T cells that had been cultured. TCRdb reprocessed the PCR reads via MiXCR and lists one record per CDR3 protein. This table holds about 20,000 distinct CDR3 sequences, 60% found once. Comment on this clonotype: Its antigen is not known.

The V and J genes are TRBV28 and TRBJ1-5; TRBD1 aligns across 7 bases. The starting material was CD4+ T cells from blood, cultured in vitro, obtained after SARS-CoV-2 vaccination. This clonotype was obtained from a human donor who had recovered from COVID-19. The CDR3 reads CASSSMGQYSNQPQHF. For the CDR3, the DNA is TGTGCCAGCAGTTCGATGGGACAGTATAGCAATCAGCCCCAGCATTTT.